This TCR beta chain was identified in a study of OX40 agonist ivuxolimab in advanced cancers. Comments on this clone: Antigen unknown.

Notes on the study in general: CD8+ T cells showed, on average, more clonal expansion than CD4+ cells. CD4+ and CD8+ blood T cells expanded clonally by week 6 at 0.1 to 3.0 mg/kg.

Some clones are missing from TCRdb's copy, which holds only in-frame ones; the method was immunoSEQ multiplex PCR. The sample records roughly 73,000 clones, roughly 88% being singletons. Germline lookup yields CDR1 SGHRS and CDR2 YFSETQ. V lost 3 bases, J lost 2 bases, and 5 bases lay in between. The CDR3 runs 12 residues. This TCR was recovered from an adult with an advanced solid tumor such as melanoma, head and neck, liver or kidney cancer. The gene calls are TRBV5-1 and TRBJ1-1; D not resolved. The sequenced sample was CD4+ or CD8+ T cells sorted from blood, obtained in a trial of the OX40 agonist ivuxolimab. CDR3 coding DNA: TGCGCCAGCAGCTCCTCAAACACTGAAGCTTTCTTT. Protein product: CASSSSNTEAFF.